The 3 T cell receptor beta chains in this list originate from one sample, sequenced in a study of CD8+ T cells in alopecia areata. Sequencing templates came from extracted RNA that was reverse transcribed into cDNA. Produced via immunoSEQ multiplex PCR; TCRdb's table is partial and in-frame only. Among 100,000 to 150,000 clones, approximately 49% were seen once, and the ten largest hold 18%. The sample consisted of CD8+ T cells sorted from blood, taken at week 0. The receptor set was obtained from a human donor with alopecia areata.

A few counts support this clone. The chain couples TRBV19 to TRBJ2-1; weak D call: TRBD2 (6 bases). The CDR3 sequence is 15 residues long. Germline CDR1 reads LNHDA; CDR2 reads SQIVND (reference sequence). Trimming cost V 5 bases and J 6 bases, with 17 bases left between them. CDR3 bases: TGTGCCAGTAGTCCGGGACTTGAGGGGAGCAATGAGCAGTTCTTC. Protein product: CASSPGLEGSNEQFF.

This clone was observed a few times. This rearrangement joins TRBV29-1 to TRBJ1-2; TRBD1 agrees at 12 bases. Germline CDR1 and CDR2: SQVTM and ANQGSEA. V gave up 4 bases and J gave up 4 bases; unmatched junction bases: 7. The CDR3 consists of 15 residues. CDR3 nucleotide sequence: TGCAGCGTTGTGGGGACAGGGGGCGAACCCTATGGCTACACCTTC. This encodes CSVVGTGGEPYGYTF.

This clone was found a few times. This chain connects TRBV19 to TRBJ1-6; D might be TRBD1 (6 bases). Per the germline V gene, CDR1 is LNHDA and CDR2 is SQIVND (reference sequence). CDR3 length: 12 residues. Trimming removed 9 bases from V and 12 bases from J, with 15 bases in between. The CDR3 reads CASRTGSLPLHF. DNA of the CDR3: TGTGCCAGCCGAACAGGGTCTTTACCCCTCCACTTT.